These 25 T cell receptor beta chains were all obtained from the same sample, sequenced in a study of blood T cell repertoires in COVID-19. TCRdb's copy holds only in-frame clones and misses some; the assay was immunoSEQ multiplex PCR. The table includes about 230,000 clones, about 85% detected once. The sample was peripheral blood. The receptors shown here come from a woman in her late teens or twenties who had recovered from COVID-19.

The genes are TRBV7-3 and TRBJ2-2; D is perhaps TRBD1 (5 bases). Germline-derived CDR1 and CDR2 are SGHTA and FQGTGA. CDR3 length: 14 residues. The V and J ends lost 5 bases and 2 bases respectively, with 9 bases between them. In DNA form, the CDR3 reads TGTGCCAGCAGCAAAGGGGTAAACACCGGGGAGCTGTTTTTT. It codes for CASSKGVNTGELFF.

The chain uses TRBV5-1 and TRBJ2-5, with 8 bases fitting TRBD1. V dropped 4 bases and J dropped 8; count of bases not matched to a gene: 10. This CDR3 is 14 amino acids long. Germline V CDR1 and CDR2: SGHRS, YFSETQ. Here the CDR3 DNA reads TGCGCCAGCAGCACCAGGACAGGGTTGGACACCCAGTACTTC. Its translation: CASSTRTGLDTQYF.

This chain links TRBV10-2 with TRBJ2-7; D is possibly TRBD2 (6 bases). The ends were cut back, 6 bases at V and 2 bases at J, with 14 bases in the middle. Per the germline V gene, CDR1 is WSHSY and CDR2 is SAAADI. This CDR3 region has 14 residues. CDR3 DNA: TGCGCCAGCAGACCGTTCGGGGGTACCTACGAGCAGTACTTC. Translated: CASRPFGGTYEQYF.

The chain uses TRBV2 and TRBJ2-2, with D unresolved. The V gene lost 6 bases and the J gene lost 12 bases, with 14 bases spanning the gap. This CDR3 comprises 12 residues. In germline, CDR1 is SNHLY, CDR2 FYNNEI. The CDR3 DNA follows: TGTGCCAGCAGGGCCGACTCGCCGCAGCTGTTTTTT. It yields the protein CASRADSPQLFF. The full variable domain, in which reference TRBV2 and TRBJ2-2 provide the parts outside the CDR3, is EPEVTQTPSHQVTQMGQEVILRCVPISNHLYFYWYRQILGQKVEFLVSFYNNEISEKSEIFDDQFSVERPDGSNFTLKIRSTKLEDSAMYFCASRADSPQLFFGEGSRLTVL.

In its sample, this clone was seen once. The rearrangement uses TRBV24-1 and TRBJ1-4, with D perhaps TRBD1 (5 bases). The V gene lost 5 bases and the J gene lost 8 bases, with 17 bases spanning the gap. Germline V lookup: CDR1 KGHDR, CDR2 SFDVKD. The CDR3 length is 15 residues. The CDR3, as DNA: TGTGCCACCAGTGCCCCCTCAGGGAGGGCGGAAAAACTGTTTTTT. Its translation: CATSAPSGRAEKLFF.

The V and J genes are TRBV9 and TRBJ2-5, with 7 positions matching TRBD2. V lost 7 bases and J lost 5; bases outside the gene matches: 20. This CDR3 region has 17 residues. Germline V gives CDR1 SGDLS, CDR2 YYNGEE. CDR3 region: CASGDDRISGFRETQYF. The CDR3 nucleotides read TGTGCCAGCGGCGATGATCGTATTAGCGGGTTTCGCGAGACCCAGTACTTC.

The rearrangement joins TRBV7-3 to TRBJ2-3, with 7 positions matching TRBD1. Looked up from germline, CDR1 is SGHTA and CDR2 is FQGTGA. V shed 2 bases, J shed 6 bases, and the junction held 5 bases outside the gene matches. CDR3 length equals 14 residues. For the CDR3, the DNA is TGTGCCAGCAGCTTATCGACAGGGTGGGATACGCAGTATTTT. It is translated as CASSLSTGWDTQYF. Drawing the rest from reference TRBV7-3 and TRBJ2-3, the complete variable domain is GAGVSQTPSNKVTEKGKYVELRCDPISGHTALYWYRQSLGQGPEFLIYFQGTGAADDSGLPNDRFFAVRPEGSVSTLKIQRTERGDSAVYLCASSLSTGWDTQYFGPGTRLTVL.

The chain links TRBV2 to TRBJ2-7; maybe TRBD2 (6 bases). Trimming pared 2 bases from V and 0 bases from J, leaving 17 bases between. CDR3 length: 17 amino acids. CDR1 and CDR2 (germline): SNHLY, FYNNEI. The CDR3 nucleotides read TGTGCCAGCAGTGAACGCAGTTGGGGGGTTAGCTCCTACGAGCAGTACTTC. Its protein product is CASSERSWGVSSYEQYF.

The genes are TRBV30 and TRBJ1-1, with a tentative D call TRBD1 (5 bases). Germline V lookup: CDR1 GTSNPN, CDR2 SVGIG (reference sequence). There are 15 residues in the CDR3. V gave up 4 bases and J gave up 4 bases, with 19 bases separating them. DNA for the CDR3: TGTGCCTGGACATTCGGGGGGGTGGGAGTCACTGAAGCTTTCTTT. As protein: CAWTFGGVGVTEAFF.

The chain recombines TRBV19 with TRBJ1-2; D not resolved. Germline-derived CDR1 and CDR2 are LNHDA and SQIVND (reference sequence). The CDR3 spans 13 residues. V lost 7 bases, J lost 6 bases, and 15 bases lay in between. The CDR3 nucleotides are TGTGCCAGTATCAAGGACCCCGGGGATGGCTACACCTTC. Translating it yields CASIKDPGDGYTF. Using reference TRBV19 and TRBJ1-2 for the parts outside the CDR3, the full variable domain is DGGITQSPKYLFRKEGQNVTLSCEQNLNHDAMYWYRQDPGQGLRLIYYSQIVNDFQKGDIAEGYSVSREKKESFPLTVTSAQKNPTAFYLCASIKDPGDGYTFGSGTRLTVV.

DNA of the CDR3: TGTGCCAGCAGCTTCCAATCCCGACAGGCAGTGAACACTGAAGCTTTCTTT. Translation gives CASSFQSRQAVNTEAFF. This chain uses TRBV7-2 with TRBJ1-1, with a possible D match to TRBD1 (6 bases). CDR1 and CDR2 (germline): SGHTA, FQGNSA. Trimming left V 3 bases short and J 0 bases short, with 17 bases between. CDR3 size: 17 residues.

J is TRBJ2-5 and V is TRBV7-9, with 10 bases identical to TRBD2. The CDR3 contains 15 residues. J lost 2 bases, V lost 6 bases, and 6 bases had no gene match. The germline CDR1 and CDR2 sequences are SEHNR and FQNEAQ (reference sequence). The CDR3 here is CASREGLAAQETQYF. CDR3 bases: TGTGCCAGCAGGGAAGGACTAGCGGCACAAGAGACCCAGTACTTC.

V gene TRBV4-2 combines with J gene TRBJ2-5; D remains ambiguous. Germline values: CDR1 LGHNA, CDR2 YNFKEQ. Between the trimmed V and J ends, which lost 0 bases and 2 bases, there was a span of 10 bases. The CDR3 consists of 15 residues. CDR3 nucleotides: TGTGCCAGCAGCCAAGATGGGTACAGACAAGAGACCCAGTACTTC. This sequence encodes CASSQDGYRQETQYF.

The chain has TRBV19 and TRBJ2-5, with TRBD1 as a possible D gene (6 bases). Trimming cost V 10 bases and J 2 bases, with 17 bases left between them. The CDR3 has 14 amino acids. Germline assignment: CDR1 LNHDA and CDR2 SQIVND (reference sequence). The CDR3 DNA is TGTGCCACCAGGAGGCCAGGGGTTCAAGAGACCCAGTACTTC. This codes for CATRRPGVQETQYF.

V usage is TRBV6-2 or TRBV6-3 and J usage is TRBJ1-5; a weak D match, TRBD1 (5 bases). The CDR3 contains 13 residues. V lost 5 bases, J lost 7 bases, and 12 bases lay in between. CDR1 and CDR2 from the germline V gene are MNHEY and SVGEGT. The CDR3 sequence: CASSRDREQPQHF. The CDR3 bases are TGTGCCAGCAGTAGAGACAGAGAACAGCCCCAGCATTTT.

The V and J genes are TRBV5-4 and TRBJ2-2; D not certain. V lost 0 bases and J 9 bases, leaving 3 bases between the germline ends. This CDR3 contains 11 residues. Germline V gene data show CDR1 as SGHNT and CDR2 as YYREEE (reference sequence). CDR3 DNA: TGTGCCAGCAGCTTGGACAGGGAGCTGTTTTTT. It yields the protein CASSLDRELFF. The full variable domain, completed using reference TRBV5-4 and TRBJ2-2, is ETGVTQSPTHLIKTRGQQVTLRCSSQSGHNTVSWYQQALGQGPQFIFQYYREEENGRGNFPPRFSGLQFPNYSSELNVNALELDDSALYLCASSLDRELFFGEGSRLTVL.

A remark on this clone: The sample contains more than one DNA sequence encoding this CDR3. V gene TRBV9 combines with J gene TRBJ2-3; possibly TRBD2 for D (5 bases). CDR1 SGDLS and CDR2 YYNGEE come from the germline V gene. CDR3 length: 14 residues. Trimming took off 0 bases at V and 6 bases at J, with 11 bases between the two ends. In DNA form, the CDR3 reads TGTGCCAGCAGCGTAGGGCTAGCTGCCGATACGCAGTATTTT. Amino acid sequence: CASSVGLAADTQYF.

This clone showed up just once. The rearrangement links TRBV7-3 to TRBJ2-2; D ambiguous. V gave up 2 bases and J gave up 0 bases, with 4 bases separating them. Germline CDR1 reads SGHTA; CDR2 reads FQGTGA. The CDR3 is 14 residues long. CDR3 sequence: CASSLYANTGELFF. The CDR3 DNA reads TGTGCCAGCAGCTTATATGCGAACACCGGGGAGCTGTTTTTT.

This rearrangement joins TRBV27 to TRBJ2-2; TRBD1 might be the D (5 bases). Trimming removed 2 bases at V and 8 bases at J, with 12 bases between. The CDR3 loop spans 14 amino acids. Per the germline V gene, CDR1 is MNHEY and CDR2 is SMNVEV (reference sequence). CDR3 in amino acids: CASSLSTGLGELFF. The CDR3 DNA is TGTGCCAGCAGTTTAAGTACAGGCCTGGGGGAGCTGTTTTTT.

CDR3 sequence: CARFLVMNTEAFF. CDR3 DNA: TGCGCCAGATTTCTAGTCATGAACACTGAAGCTTTCTTT. The V gene is TRBV23-1, the J gene TRBJ1-1; D gene uncertain. TRBV23-1 has ORF status, its function being uncertain. This CDR3 contains 13 residues. V was pared by 9 bases and J by 0 bases, with 11 bases between.

J is TRBJ1-1 and V is TRBV12-5, with a tentative D call TRBD1 (6 bases). The V gene lost 5 bases and the J gene lost 3 bases, with 13 bases spanning the gap. CDR3 length equals 14 residues. Germline CDR1 LGHNT, CDR2 FRNRAP. CDR3 sequence reads: CASGAWEGDTEAFF. CDR3 coding DNA: TGTGCTAGTGGTGCCTGGGAGGGGGACACTGAAGCTTTCTTT.

The chain has TRBV9 and TRBJ2-2; 9 positions agree with TRBD1. The germline CDR1 and CDR2 sequences are SGDLS and YYNGEE. The CDR3 extends over 16 amino acids. The J segment lost 5 bases and the V segment lost 3 bases, leaving 8 bases of the junction unmatched. This CDR3 is CASSGTGGIGTGELFF. CDR3 bases: TGTGCCAGCAGCGGAACAGGGGGCATCGGGACCGGGGAGCTGTTTTTT.

The CDR3: CATELGGTKNIQYF. The CDR3 DNA reads as TGCGCCACCGAATTGGGGGGGACCAAAAACATTCAGTACTTC. The chain carries TRBV23-1 and TRBJ2-4; 7 bases agree with TRBD2. TRBV23-1 is known as an ORF, though its function is uncertain. V shed 10 bases, J shed 2 bases, and the junction held 8 bases outside the gene matches. This CDR3 has 14 residues.

The chain carries TRBV4-2 and TRBJ2-1, with D possibly TRBD2 on 6 matching bases. Germline V gene data show CDR1 as LGHNA and CDR2 as YNFKEQ. Deletions cut 7 bases from V and 10 bases from J, with 29 bases between. There are 17 residues in the CDR3. This chain's CDR3 is CASTRNAQAEPRGEQFF. In DNA, the CDR3 is TGTGCCAGCACCCGGAATGCCCAAGCGGAGCCCCGGGGGGAGCAGTTCTTC.

This clone was detected a few times. The rearrangement joins TRBV14 to TRBJ1-1; TRBD1 might be the D (5 bases). The length of the CDR3 is 14 residues. Germline V CDR1 and CDR2: SGHDN, FVKESK. The ends were cut back, 1 base at V and 4 bases at J, with 10 bases in the middle. CDR3 loop: CASSQAFQGTEAFF. As DNA, the CDR3 is TGTGCCAGCAGCCAAGCCTTCCAGGGCACTGAAGCTTTCTTT.